These T cell receptor beta chains were read from a single sample in a study of CD8 T cells in Susac syndrome. Each CDR3 protein is one row after TCRdb ran MiXCR on the immunoSEQ multiplex PCR reads. The sample contains around 130,000 distinct CDR3 sequences, about 94% of which appear only once. The sample taken for sequencing was CD8+ T cells from PBMCs. All receptors come from a human donor with Susac syndrome. Both conserved end residues are part of each CDR3. Fields, in order: clone size, CDR3 length, D gene, J gene, V gene, CDR3 protein, CDR3 DNA. The D gene is left open where the match is weak. Clone size is stated in some rows and not others, as once, few, many or a class when expanded.

. | 16 | . | TRBJ1-5 | TRBV23-1 | CASPRGRRSYNQPQHF | TGCGCCAGCCCAAGAGGAAGGCGATCCTACAATCAGCCCCAGCATTTT
. | 15 | . | TRBJ1-4 | TRBV4-1 | CASSQDGGFDEKLFF | TGCGCCAGCAGCCAAGATGGAGGGTTCGATGAAAAACTGTTTTTT
. | 14 | TRBD2 | TRBJ2-3 | TRBV12-3/TRBV12-4 | CASSSGLAGNTQYF | TGTGCCAGCAGCTCGGGACTAGCAGGGAATACGCAGTATTTT
once | 17 | TRBD1 | TRBJ2-6 | TRBV9 | CASSVDRGRMRANVLTF | TGTGCCAGCAGCGTTGACAGGGGGCGCATGAGGGCCAACGTCCTGACTTTC
. | 12 | . | TRBJ2-3 | TRBV2 | CATGERTDTQYF | TGTGCCACCGGGGAGCGCACAGATACGCAGTATTTT
once | 12 | . | TRBJ2-5 | TRBV6-5 | CASSTAGETQYF | TGTGCCAGCAGTACAGCCGGAGAGACCCAGTACTTC
once | 15 | . | TRBJ2-3 | TRBV4-3 | CASSQEHRSTDTQYF | TGCGCCAGCAGCCAAGAACATCGCTCCACAGATACGCAGTATTTT
. | 15 | TRBD2 | TRBJ2-7 | TRBV4-1 | CASSQERGVSYEQYF | TGCGCCAGCAGCCAGGAGCGGGGGGTGTCCTACGAGCAGTACTTC
. | 16 | TRBD2 | TRBJ2-5 | TRBV27 | CASSSGLAGGRETQYF | TGTGCCAGCAGTTCAGGACTAGCGGGGGGGCGAGAGACCCAGTACTTC
. | 15 | TRBD2 | TRBJ2-7 | TRBV29-1 | CSVEALAGGSYEQYF | TGCAGCGTTGAGGCCCTAGCGGGGGGTAGTTACGAGCAGTACTTC
. | 10 | . | TRBJ2-5 | TRBV21-1 | CRQGLETQYF | TGCAGACAGGGCTTGGAGACCCAGTACTTC
. | 15 | TRBD1 | TRBJ2-7 | TRBV9 | CASSVAGQGNYEQYF | TGTGCCAGCAGCGTAGCGGGACAGGGGAATTACGAGCAGTACTTC
. | 16 | . | TRBJ2-2 | TRBV4-2 | CASSHGDGGDTGELFF | TGTGCCAGCAGCCATGGTGACGGGGGAGACACCGGGGAGCTGTTTTTT
. | 13 | TRBD1 | TRBJ1-5 | TRBV19 | CASRPQGAQPQHF | TGTGCCAGTAGGCCACAGGGGGCTCAGCCCCAGCATTTT
. | 9 | . | TRBJ2-6 | TRBV19 | CASGNVLTF | TGTGCCAGCGGCAACGTCCTGACTTTC
. | 11 | . | TRBJ1-2 | TRBV12-3/TRBV12-4 | CASTGGRGYTF | TGTGCCAGTACCGGAGGTCGTGGCTACACCTTC
. | 14 | TRBD1 | TRBJ2-3 | TRBV29-1 | CSVSGQGGTDTQYF | TGCAGCGTTTCCGGACAGGGCGGTACAGATACGCAGTATTTT
. | 15 | TRBD2 | TRBJ2-3 | TRBV7-8 | CASSPRDYPTDTQYF | TGTGCCAGCAGCCCGCGGGACTACCCCACAGATACGCAGTATTTT
. | 16 | . | TRBJ2-7 | TRBV4-2 | CASSQDKSPDSYEQYF | TGTGCCAGCAGCCAAGATAAGTCGCCAGACTCCTACGAGCAGTACTTC
. | 15 | . | TRBJ2-1 | TRBV11-2 | CASSLEAGSWNEQFF | TGTGCCAGCAGCTTAGAAGCAGGGAGTTGGAATGAGCAGTTCTTC
. | 15 | TRBD1 | TRBJ2-7 | TRBV30 | CAWSFSGTGVYEQYF | TGTGCCTGGAGTTTCTCCGGGACAGGGGTCTACGAGCAGTACTTC
. | 13 | TRBD1 | TRBJ2-1 | TRBV14 | CASSQTGWGEQFF | TGTGCCAGCAGCCAGACAGGGTGGGGTGAGCAGTTCTTC
. | 13 | . | TRBJ1-1 | TRBV5-4 | CASSLGVGREAFF | TGTGCCAGCAGCTTGGGGGTGGGGCGAGAAGCTTTCTTT
. | 14 | . | TRBJ1-4 | TRBV9 | CASSVGAVEEKLFF | TGTGCCAGCAGCGTAGGTGCGGTGGAAGAAAAACTGTTTTTT
. | 12 | TRBD1 | TRBJ2-3 | TRBV2 | CATGQYPDTQYF | TGTGCCACGGGACAGTATCCGGATACGCAGTATTTT
. | 13 | . | TRBJ2-3 | TRBV24-1 | CATSDLRAETQYF | TGTGCCACCAGTGATCTCAGAGCGGAAACGCAGTATTTT
. | 15 | . | TRBJ1-2 | TRBV15 | CATSRDGAGLEGYTF | TGTGCCACCAGCAGAGATGGGGCAGGGCTAGAGGGCTACACCTTC
few | 13 | . | TRBJ2-2 | TRBV12-3/TRBV12-4 | CASSPTGTGELFF | TGTGCCAGCAGTCCCACCGGTACCGGGGAGCTGTTTTTT
once | 17 | TRBD1 | TRBJ1-5 | TRBV7-8 | CASSLAGQGLRRQPQHF | TGTGCCAGCAGCTTAGCGGGACAGGGTCTTAGGAGGCAGCCCCAGCATTTT
. | 15 | TRBD1 | TRBJ1-2 | TRBV5-6 | CASSYRTGGDYGYTF | TGTGCCAGCAGCTACCGGACAGGGGGCGACTATGGCTACACCTTC
. | 12 | . | TRBJ2-7 | TRBV10-3 | CAISEIGYEQYF | TGTGCCATCAGTGAAATCGGCTACGAGCAGTACTTC
. | 14 | . | TRBJ1-1 | TRBV19 | CASSIPGANTEAFF | TGTGCCAGTAGTATCCCAGGGGCCAACACTGAAGCTTTCTTT
. | 13 | . | TRBJ2-5 | TRBV14 | CASSPESQETQYF | TGTGCCAGCAGCCCTGAGTCTCAAGAGACCCAGTACTTC
. | 16 | TRBD1 | TRBJ1-1 | TRBV6-5 | CASSYAMDRVNTEAFF | TGTGCCAGCAGTTACGCGATGGACAGGGTGAACACTGAAGCTTTCTTT
. | 12 | . | TRBJ2-6 | TRBV12-5 | CASHSGANVLTF | TGTGCTAGTCACAGTGGGGCCAACGTCCTGACTTTC
. | 14 | . | TRBJ2-3 | TRBV7-9 | CASSLVGAPLTQYF | TGTGCCAGCAGCTTAGTGGGGGCTCCTCTTACGCAGTATTTT
. | 16 | TRBD2 | TRBJ2-5 | TRBV4-1 | CASSQDLAGVGETQYF | TGCGCCAGCAGCCAAGATCTAGCGGGGGTGGGCGAGACCCAGTACTTC
few | 10 | . | TRBJ1-1 | TRBV29-1 | CSVGDTEAFF | TGCAGCGTTGGGGACACTGAAGCTTTCTTT
. | 11 | . | TRBJ2-1 | TRBV24-1 | CATSGHNEQFF | TGTGCCACCAGTGGCCACAATGAGCAGTTCTTC
. | 16 | TRBD1 | TRBJ1-2 | TRBV12-5 | CASGFTVGQGAHGYTF | TGTGCTAGTGGTTTCACGGTCGGACAGGGGGCGCATGGCTACACCTTC
. | 16 | . | TRBJ1-5 | TRBV5-6 | CASSLRDRQNREPQHF | TGTGCCAGCAGCTTGAGAGACAGGCAGAATCGAGAGCCCCAGCATTTT
. | 16 | . | TRBJ1-2 | TRBV6-5 | CASSYASGRGAYGYTF | TGTGCCAGCAGTTACGCTTCCGGCAGGGGTGCCTATGGCTACACCTTC
. | 14 | . | TRBJ1-6 | TRBV7-9 | CASSLAGGVVALHF | TGTGCCAGCAGCTTAGCGGGAGGGGTGGTGGCCCTCCACTTT
. | 11 | . | TRBJ1-1 | TRBV7-6 | CASSRGKEAFF | TGTGCCAGCAGCCGGGGGAAGGAAGCTTTCTTT
. | 15 | TRBD1 | TRBJ1-4 | TRBV4-1 | CASSSRGQGDEKLFF | TGCGCCAGCAGCTCCCGGGGACAGGGGGATGAAAAACTGTTTTTT
. | 17 | TRBD1 | TRBJ1-1 | TRBV5-4 | CASSYRDRGRLGTEAFF | TGTGCCAGCAGCTACCGGGACAGGGGGCGCTTGGGCACTGAAGCTTTCTTT
. | 13 | . | TRBJ2-7 | TRBV20-1 | CSGRKRQIYEQYF | TGCAGTGGAAGAAAAAGACAGATCTACGAGCAGTACTTC
. | 11 | . | TRBJ2-1 | TRBV12-3/TRBV12-4 | CASMGDNEQFF | TGTGCCAGCATGGGGGACAATGAGCAGTTCTTC
. | 16 | TRBD2 | TRBJ2-3 | TRBV20-1 | CSASPSGGAGLDTQYF | TGCAGTGCTAGCCCAAGCGGGGGGGCCGGTTTAGATACGCAGTATTTT
. | 11 | . | TRBJ1-1 | TRBV4-1 | CASSQGQEAFF | TGCGCCAGCAGCCAGGGACAAGAAGCTTTCTTT
. | 14 | . | TRBJ2-7 | TRBV5-6 | CASSLEGSGLEQYF | TGTGCCAGCAGCTTGGAAGGGTCAGGTCTCGAGCAGTACTTC
. | 14 | . | TRBJ2-5 | TRBV7-9 | CASSLARDQETQYF | TGTGCCAGCAGCTTAGCCAGGGACCAAGAGACCCAGTACTTC
. | 14 | . | TRBJ2-2 | TRBV29-1 | CSVGPVENTGELFF | TGCAGCGTGGGACCTGTAGAGAACACCGGGGAGCTGTTTTTT
. | 13 | . | TRBJ1-1 | TRBV9 | CASSVGGLTEAFF | TGTGCCAGCAGCGTAGGGGGATTGACTGAAGCTTTCTTT
. | 12 | . | TRBJ2-7 | TRBV12-3/TRBV12-4 | CASNRGGYEQYF | TGTGCCAGCAATAGGGGGGGGTACGAGCAGTACTTC
. | 16 | . | TRBJ1-6 | TRBV27 | CASSAPGGASYSPLHF | TGTGCCAGCAGTGCCCCCGGCGGGGCGAGTTATTCACCCCTCCACTTT
. | 15 | . | TRBJ2-5 | TRBV5-6 | CASSSPVSPPETQYF | TGTGCCAGCAGCTCGCCAGTCAGTCCCCCAGAGACCCAGTACTTC
. | 13 | . | TRBJ1-1 | TRBV15 | CATTRGRNTEAFF | TGTGCCACCACCCGGGGTAGGAACACTGAAGCTTTCTTT
. | 12 | . | TRBJ2-1 | TRBV4-1 | CASSPDRNEQFF | TGCGCCAGCAGCCCCGACCGGAATGAGCAGTTCTTC